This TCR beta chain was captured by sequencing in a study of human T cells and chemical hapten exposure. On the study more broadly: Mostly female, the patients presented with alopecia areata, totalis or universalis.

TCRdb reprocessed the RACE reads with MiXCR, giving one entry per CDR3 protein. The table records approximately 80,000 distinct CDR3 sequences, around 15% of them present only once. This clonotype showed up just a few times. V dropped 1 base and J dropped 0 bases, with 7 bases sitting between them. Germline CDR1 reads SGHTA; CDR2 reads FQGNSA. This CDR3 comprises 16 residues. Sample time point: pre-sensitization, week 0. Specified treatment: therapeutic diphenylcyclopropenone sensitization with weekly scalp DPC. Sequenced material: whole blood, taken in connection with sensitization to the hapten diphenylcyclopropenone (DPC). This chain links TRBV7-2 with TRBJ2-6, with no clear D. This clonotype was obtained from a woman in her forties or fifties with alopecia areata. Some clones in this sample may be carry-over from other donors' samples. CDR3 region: CASSLGASSGANVLTF. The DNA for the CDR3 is TGTGCCAGCAGCTTAGGAGCGAGCTCTGGGGCCAACGTCCTGACTTTC. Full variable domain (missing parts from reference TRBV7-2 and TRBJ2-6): GAGVSQSPSNKVTEKGKDVELRCDPISGHTALYWYRQSLGQGLEFLIYFQGNSAPDKSGLPSDRFSAERTGGSVSTLTIQRTQQEDSAVYLCASSLGASSGANVLTFGAGSRLTVL.